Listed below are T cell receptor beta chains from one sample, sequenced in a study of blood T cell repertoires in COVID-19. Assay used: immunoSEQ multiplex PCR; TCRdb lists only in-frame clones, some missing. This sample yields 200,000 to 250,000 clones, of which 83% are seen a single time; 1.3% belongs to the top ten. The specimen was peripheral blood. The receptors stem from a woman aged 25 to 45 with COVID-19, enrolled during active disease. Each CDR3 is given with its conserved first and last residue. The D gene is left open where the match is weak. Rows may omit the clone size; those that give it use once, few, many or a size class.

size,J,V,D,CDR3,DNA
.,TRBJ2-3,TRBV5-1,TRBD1,CASSSWVGTGGLTDTQYF,TGCGCCAGCAGCTCCTGGGTGGGGACAGGGGGCCTCACAGATACGCAGTATTTT
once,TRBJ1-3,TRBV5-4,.,CASSSQGRGNTIYF,TGTGCCAGCAGCTCACAGGGTAGGGGGAACACCATATATTTT
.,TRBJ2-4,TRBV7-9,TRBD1,CASSLTGTGPKNIQYF,TGTGCCAGCAGCTTGACCGGGACAGGGCCCAAAAACATTCAGTACTTC
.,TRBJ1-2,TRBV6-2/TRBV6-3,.,CASSYIRDRYGYTF,TGTGCCAGCAGTTATATCCGGGATCGGTATGGCTACACCTTC
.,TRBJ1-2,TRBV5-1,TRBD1,CASSERTGSSVSYTF,TGCGCCAGCAGCGAACGGACAGGCTCCTCGGTAAGCTACACCTTC
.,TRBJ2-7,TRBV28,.,CASSLSGFSYEQYF,TGTGCCAGCAGTTTAAGCGGGTTCTCCTACGAGCAGTACTTC
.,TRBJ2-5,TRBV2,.,CASKIARGRETQYF,TGTGCCAGCAAAATTGCCCGGGGGAGGGAGACCCAGTACTTC
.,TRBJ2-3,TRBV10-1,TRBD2,CASSEWTGPGGLAGETGTDTQYF,TGCGCCAGCAGTGAGTGGACAGGGCCGGGGGGACTAGCGGGGGAGACGGGCACAGATACGCAGTATTTT
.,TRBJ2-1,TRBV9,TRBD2,CASSVDPSGVKLGQFF,TGTGCCAGCAGCGTAGACCCTAGCGGGGTGAAGCTGGGGCAGTTCTTC
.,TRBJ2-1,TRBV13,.,CASTRRAGANYNEQFF,TGTGCCAGCACACGGAGGGCGGGCGCCAACTACAATGAGCAGTTCTTC
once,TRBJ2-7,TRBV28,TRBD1,CASSPRGQGPYEQYF,TGTGCCAGCAGTCCGAGGGGACAGGGACCCTACGAGCAGTACTTC
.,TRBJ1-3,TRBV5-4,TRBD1,CASSRTGTSGNTIYF,TGTGCCAGCAGCCGGACAGGGACCTCTGGAAACACCATATATTTT
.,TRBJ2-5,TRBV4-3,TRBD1,CASSQGDRLGETQYF,TGCGCCAGCAGCCAAGGGGACAGGCTGGGGGAGACCCAGTACTTC
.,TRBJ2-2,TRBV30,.,CARQEVAGELFF,TGTGCCAGACAGGAAGTCGCCGGGGAGCTGTTTTTT
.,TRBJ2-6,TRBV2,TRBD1,CASRPGTGVSGANVLTF,TGTGCCAGCAGGCCCGGGACAGGGGTGTCCGGGGCCAACGTCCTGACTTTC
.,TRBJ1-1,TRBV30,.,CAWSGRARNQNTEAFF,TGTGCCTGGAGTGGCAGGGCGCGGAATCAGAACACTGAAGCTTTCTTT
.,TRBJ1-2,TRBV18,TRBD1,CASSPGQGYYGYTF,TGTGCCAGCTCACCCGGACAGGGGTACTATGGCTACACCTTC
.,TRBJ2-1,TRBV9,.,CASSFGRGNEQFF,TGTGCCAGCAGCTTCGGGAGAGGGAATGAGCAGTTCTTC
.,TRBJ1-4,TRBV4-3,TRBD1,CASSLAGGRDEKLFF,TGCGCCAGCAGCCTAGCAGGGGGCAGGGATGAAAAACTGTTTTTT
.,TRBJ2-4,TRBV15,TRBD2,CATSSHTGGGPLAKNIQYF,TGTGCCACCAGCAGCCATACTGGGGGAGGGCCTCTAGCCAAAAACATTCAGTACTTC
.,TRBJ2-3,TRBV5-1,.,CASSLGDSSTDTQYF,TGCGCCAGCAGCTTAGGGGATTCTAGCACAGATACGCAGTATTTT
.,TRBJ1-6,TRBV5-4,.,CASSLSSGINSPLHF,TGTGCCAGCAGCTTGTCATCAGGTATCAATTCACCCCTCCACTTT
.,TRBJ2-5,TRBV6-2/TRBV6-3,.,CASSKASAQETQYF,TGTGCCAGCAGTAAAGCTAGCGCTCAAGAGACCCAGTACTTC
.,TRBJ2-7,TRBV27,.,CASSSLSSYEQYF,TGTGCCAGCAGTTCCCTTAGCTCCTACGAGCAGTACTTC
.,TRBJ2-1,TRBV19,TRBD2,CASSPLGLELGEQFF,TGTGCCAGTAGCCCCCTGGGACTAGAATTGGGTGAGCAGTTCTTC
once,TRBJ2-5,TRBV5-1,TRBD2,CASSPKLAGGLRETQYF,TGCGCCAGCAGCCCAAAACTAGCGGGGGGCCTCAGGGAGACCCAGTACTTC
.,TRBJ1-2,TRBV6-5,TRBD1,CASSSTGEGYTF,TGTGCCAGCAGTTCGACAGGGGAAGGCTACACCTTC
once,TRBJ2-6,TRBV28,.,CASSLGGSGANVLTF,TGTGCCAGCAGTCTAGGGGGTTCTGGGGCCAACGTCCTGACTTTC
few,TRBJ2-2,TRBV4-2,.,CASTLRGTGELFF,TGTGCCAGCACCCTACGAGGCACCGGGGAGCTGTTTTTT
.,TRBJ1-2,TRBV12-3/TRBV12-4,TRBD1,CASSLTGGGGYTF,TGTGCCAGCAGTTTAACAGGGGGCGGTGGCTACACCTTC
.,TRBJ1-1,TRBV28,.,CASSLGGANTEAFF,TGTGCCAGCAGTTTGGGAGGGGCGAACACTGAAGCTTTCTTT
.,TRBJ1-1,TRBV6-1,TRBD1,CASSEGTGSADTEAFF,TGTGCCAGCAGTGAAGGGACAGGGTCGGCCGACACTGAAGCTTTCTTT
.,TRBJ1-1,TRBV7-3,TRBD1,CASSLGTANTEAFF,TGTGCCAGCAGCCTCGGGACAGCGAACACTGAAGCTTTCTTT